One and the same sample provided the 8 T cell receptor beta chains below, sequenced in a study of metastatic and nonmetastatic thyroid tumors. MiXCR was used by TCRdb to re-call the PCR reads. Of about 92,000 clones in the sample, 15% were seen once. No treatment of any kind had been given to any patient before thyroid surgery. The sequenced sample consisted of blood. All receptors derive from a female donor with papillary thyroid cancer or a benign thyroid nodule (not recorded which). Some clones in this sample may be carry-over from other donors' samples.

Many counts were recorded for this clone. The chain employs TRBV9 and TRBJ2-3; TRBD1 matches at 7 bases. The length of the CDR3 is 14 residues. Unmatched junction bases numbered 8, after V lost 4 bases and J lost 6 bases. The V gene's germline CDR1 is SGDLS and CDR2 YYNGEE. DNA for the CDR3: TGTGCCAGCAGCCCCCGGACAGGAGTTGATACGCAGTATTTT. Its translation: CASSPRTGVDTQYF. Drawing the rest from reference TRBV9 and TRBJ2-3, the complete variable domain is DSGVTQTPKHLITATGQRVTLRCSPRSGDLSVYWYQQSLDQGLQFLIQYYNGEERAKGNILERFSAQQFPDLHSELNLSSLELGDSALYFCASSPRTGVDTQYFGPGTRLTVL.

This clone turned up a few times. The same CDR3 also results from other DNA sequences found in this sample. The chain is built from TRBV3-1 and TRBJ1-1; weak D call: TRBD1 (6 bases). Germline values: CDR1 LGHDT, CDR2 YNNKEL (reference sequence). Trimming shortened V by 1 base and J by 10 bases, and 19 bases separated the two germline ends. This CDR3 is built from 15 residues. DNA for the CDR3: TGTGCCAGCAGCCAAGGAGGGGGTCATGGGGCGGGAGCTTTCTTT. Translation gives CASSQGGGHGAGAFF.

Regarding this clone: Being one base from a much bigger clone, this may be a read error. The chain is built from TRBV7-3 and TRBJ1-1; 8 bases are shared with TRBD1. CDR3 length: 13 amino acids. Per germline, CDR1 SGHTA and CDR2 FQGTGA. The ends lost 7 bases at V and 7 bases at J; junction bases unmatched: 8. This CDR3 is CASIYTGGGEAFF. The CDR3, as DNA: TGTGCCAGCATCTATACAGGGGGGGGTGAAGCTTTCTTT.

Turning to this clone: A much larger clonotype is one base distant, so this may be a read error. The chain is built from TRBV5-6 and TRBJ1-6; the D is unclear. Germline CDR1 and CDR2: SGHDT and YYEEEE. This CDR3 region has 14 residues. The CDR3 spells CVSSLGGYASPLHF. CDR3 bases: TGTGTCAGCAGCTTGGGTGGATATGCTTCACCCCTCCACTTT.

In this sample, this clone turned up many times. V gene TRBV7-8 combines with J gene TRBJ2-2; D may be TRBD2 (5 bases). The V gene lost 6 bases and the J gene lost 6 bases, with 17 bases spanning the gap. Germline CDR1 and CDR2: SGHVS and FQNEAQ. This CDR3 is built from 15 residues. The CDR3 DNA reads TGTGCCAGCAGTATCCCGGCGGGTAGGGCCGGGGAGCTGTTTTTT. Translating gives CASSIPAGRAGELFF.

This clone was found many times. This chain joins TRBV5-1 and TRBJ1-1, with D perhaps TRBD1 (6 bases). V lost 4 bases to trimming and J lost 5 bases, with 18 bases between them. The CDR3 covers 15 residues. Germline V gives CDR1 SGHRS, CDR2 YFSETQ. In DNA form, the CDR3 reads TGCGCCAGCAGCATAGGACAAGGTAGGGGGACTGAAGCTTTCTTT. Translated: CASSIGQGRGTEAFF.

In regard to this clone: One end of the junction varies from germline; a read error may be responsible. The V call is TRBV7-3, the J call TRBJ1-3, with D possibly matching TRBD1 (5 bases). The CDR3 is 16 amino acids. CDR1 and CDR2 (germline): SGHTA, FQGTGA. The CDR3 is CDSSLTGQVEGNTIHF. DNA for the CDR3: TGTGACAGCAGCTTAACAGGCCAGGTTGAGGGAAACACCATACATTTT.

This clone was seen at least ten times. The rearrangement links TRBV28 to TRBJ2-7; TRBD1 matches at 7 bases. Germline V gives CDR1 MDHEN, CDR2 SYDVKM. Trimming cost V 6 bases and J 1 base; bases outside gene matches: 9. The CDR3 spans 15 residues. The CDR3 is CASSPQGFPSYEQYF. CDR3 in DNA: TGTGCCAGCAGCCCACAGGGGTTTCCTTCCTACGAGCAGTACTTC.